The rows below give T cell receptor beta chains drawn from one sample of a study of read filtering for tumor transcriptome and immune sequencing. TCRdb re-derived calls from the reads in MiXCR, one entry per CDR3 protein. The sample has tens of thousands of distinct CDR3 sequences, about 22% seen once. The source material was a population of CD138-negative cells sorted from bone marrow. The origin of the receptors is a donor over 35 with multiple myeloma. The CDR3 runs from the conserved cysteine through the conserved F or W. The D gene is left open where the match is weak. The size entry is marked missing in some rows and otherwise reads once, few, many or a size class.

j_gene | d_gene | v_gene | abundance | CDR3nt | CDR3aa
TRBJ2-3 | - | TRBV5-1 | many | TGCGCCAGCAGCTTGGGTGGTGACAGGATAAGCACAGATACGCAGTATTTT | CASSLGGDRISTDTQYF
TRBJ2-3 | - | TRBV20-1 | many | TGCAGTGCTAGTTTCAGGGGCGGCACAGATACGCAGTATTTT | CSASFRGGTDTQYF
TRBJ1-1 | - | TRBV20-1 | many | TGCAGTGCTAGAGATTTTATTCAAGTCGGGACACCGAACACTGAAGCTTTCTTT | CSARDFIQVGTPNTEAFF
TRBJ2-5 | - | TRBV5-1 | many | TGCGCCAGCAGCTTGCTTCCGGGACCTACGTACCAAGAGACCCAGTACTTC | CASSLLPGPTYQETQYF
TRBJ2-7 | - | TRBV18 | many | TGTGCCAGCTCACCAACGGGGACAATATGGAACGAGCAGTACTTC | CASSPTGTIWNEQYF
TRBJ2-3 | - | TRBV6-4 | many | TGTGCCAGCAGTGCGGGGGGCGCCTCAGATACGCAGTATTTT | CASSAGGASDTQYF
TRBJ2-3 | TRBD1 | TRBV6-2/TRBV6-3 | few | TGTGCCAGTCCGCCGAGGGACAGGGACAATGAGCGGACAGATACGCAGTATTTT | CASPPRDRDNERTDTQYF
TRBJ2-5 | TRBD1 | TRBV2 | few | TGTGCCACCTTACCAGGGGGCCTAGAGACCCAGTACTTC | CATLPGGLETQYF
TRBJ2-1 | TRBD1 | TRBV7-2 | many | TGTGCCAGCAGCGCACAGGGGGCCTCCTACAATGAGCAGTTCTTC | CASSAQGASYNEQFF
TRBJ1-1 | TRBD1 | TRBV12-3/TRBV12-4 | many | TGTGCCAGCATCCCGGGACAGGGCTCTGAAGCTTTCTTT | CASIPGQGSEAFF
TRBJ2-7 | - | TRBV20-1 | - | TGCAGTGCTAGGCCGAGTGGGATAAGTGACGAGCAGTACTTC | CSARPSGISDEQYF
TRBJ1-5 | - | TRBV4-2 | - | TGTGCCAGCAGCCTGGATGGTCAGCCCCAGCATTTT | CASSLDGQPQHF
TRBJ2-2 | TRBD2 | TRBV29-1 | many | TGCAGCGTTGTGTCTAGCGGGAACACCGGGGAGCTGTTTTTT | CSVVSSGNTGELFF
TRBJ1-4 | - | TRBV6-6 | once | TGTGCCAGTTTGGAGAATGAAAAACTGTTTTTT | CASLENEKLFF
TRBJ1-1 | - | TRBV7-6 | - | TGTGCCAGCAGCTTAGCGGGGATCGGGGTGAACACTGAAGCTTTCTTT | CASSLAGIGVNTEAFF
TRBJ1-5 | - | TRBV5-5 | few | TGTGCCAGCAGCCATGACATCACCCAGCCCCAGCATTTT | CASSHDITQPQHF
TRBJ1-1 | - | TRBV6-5 | - | TGTGCCAGCAGTTACCTCCCCGGGTACACTGAAGCTTTCTTT | CASSYLPGYTEAFF
TRBJ1-5 | - | TRBV24-1 | many | TGTGCCACCAGTGATTGGCAGGGGAGTCAGCCCCAGCATTTT | CATSDWQGSQPQHF
TRBJ1-5 | - | TRBV7-2 | many | TGTGCCAGCAGCTCTGGGCTTCAATTTGGCAATCAGCCCCAGCATTTT | CASSSGLQFGNQPQHF
TRBJ1-4 | - | TRBV7-9 | many | TGTGCCAGCAGCATACCGGGTGAAAAACTGTTTTTT | CASSIPGEKLFF
TRBJ1-5 | - | TRBV24-1 | few | TGTGCCACCAGTGATGCTAGCAATCAGCCCCAGCATTTT | CATSDASNQPQHF
TRBJ2-2 | TRBD2 | TRBV29-1 | many | TGCAGCGTTGTCGGGGGGGCCCCCGGGGAGCTGTTTTTT | CSVVGGAPGELFF
TRBJ1-1 | - | TRBV11-2 | many | TGTGCCAGCAGCTTGCAGGGCTCCTACACTGAAGCTTTCTTT | CASSLQGSYTEAFF
TRBJ1-6 | - | TRBV6-5 | many | TGTGCACCCTCACCCCTCCACTTT | CAPSPLHF
TRBJ1-1 | TRBD1 | TRBV7-9 | many | TGTGCCAGCAGCCCGGAGGGGGCGCAAGACACTGAAGCTTTCTTT | CASSPEGAQDTEAFF
TRBJ1-6 | TRBD1 | TRBV7-9 | many | TGTGCCAGCAGCTCGCGGGACAGGGTAAATTCACCCCTCCACTTT | CASSSRDRVNSPLHF
TRBJ1-1 | - | TRBV5-6 | many | TGTGCCAGCAGCCCCGGGACGTTGAACACTGAAGCTTTCTTT | CASSPGTLNTEAFF
TRBJ1-5 | - | TRBV10-3 | many | TGTGCCATCAGTGAGTCGGTCGGTCAGCCCCAGCATTTT | CAISESVGQPQHF
TRBJ1-5 | - | TRBV19 | many | TGTGCCAGTAGTATGGACCATAGCAATCAGCCCCAGCATTTT | CASSMDHSNQPQHF